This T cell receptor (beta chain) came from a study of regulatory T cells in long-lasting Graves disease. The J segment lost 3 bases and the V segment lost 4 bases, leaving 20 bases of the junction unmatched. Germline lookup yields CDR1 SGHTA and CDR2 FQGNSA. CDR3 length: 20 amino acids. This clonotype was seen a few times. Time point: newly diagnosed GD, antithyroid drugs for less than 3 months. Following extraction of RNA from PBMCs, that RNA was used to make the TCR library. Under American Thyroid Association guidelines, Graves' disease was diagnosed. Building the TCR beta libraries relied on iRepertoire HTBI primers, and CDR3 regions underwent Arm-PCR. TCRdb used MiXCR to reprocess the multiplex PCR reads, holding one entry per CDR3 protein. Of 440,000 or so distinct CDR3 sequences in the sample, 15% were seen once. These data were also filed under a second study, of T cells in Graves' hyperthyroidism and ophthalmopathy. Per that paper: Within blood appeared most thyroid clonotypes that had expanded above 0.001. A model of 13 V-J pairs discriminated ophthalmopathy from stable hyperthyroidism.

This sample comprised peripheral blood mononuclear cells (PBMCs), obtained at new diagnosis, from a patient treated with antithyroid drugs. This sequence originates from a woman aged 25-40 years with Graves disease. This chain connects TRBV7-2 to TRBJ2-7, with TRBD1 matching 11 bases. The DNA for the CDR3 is TGTGCCAGCAGCTCCCCCAACCGGGACAGGGGGACTCAAACTATCTACGAGCAGTACTTC. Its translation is CASSSPNRDRGTQTIYEQYF.